Sequencing of this T cell receptor (beta chain) was carried out in a study of T cell responses to AZD1222 COVID-19 vaccine. Study at large: Both about-4-week and about-12-week second-dose recipients were combined. Study-level results: Spike-specific TCR breadth and depth rose after two AZD1222 doses.

The data were produced by immunoSEQ multiplex PCR, yet TCRdb's version contains in-frame clones alone and is incomplete. The sample yields around 140,000 clones, roughly 91% seen once. Concerning this clone itself: Its target is not known.

Per germline, CDR1 MNHEY and CDR2 SMNVEV (reference sequence). The CDR3 extends over 17 amino acids. V lost 2 bases, J lost 3 bases, and 17 bases lay in between. The chain is built from TRBV27 and TRBJ1-5; D gene ambiguous. This receptor was identified in an adult in good health. The starting material was peripheral blood, obtained on day 0 of AZD1222 vaccination. The CDR3 DNA reads TGTGCCAGCAGTTTAGTTGGTTACAGAGCCATCAATCAGCCCCAGCATTTT. It specifies CASSLVGYRAINQPQHF.